The clone carrying this T cell receptor beta chain was detected once. Its antigen is unknown. The data were taken from a study of graft-versus-host responses after intestinal transplantation. Study context: Transplant recipients had multivisceral, liver-intestinal, or isolated intestinal grafts. All recipients got anti-thymocyte globulin induction, then tacrolimus and steroids for roughly 3 years. Overall study findings and caveats: Early post-transplant falls in HvG clones accompanied the peak levels of circulating GvH clones. Among recipient marrow samples, GvH clones were found; some appeared first in ileum or blood.

Sequencing was performed with immunoSEQ multiplex PCR; in TCRdb, only in-frame clones are kept and a portion is missing. The profile shows some 130,000 clones, roughly 95% of them singletons. The trim removed 4 bases at V and 1 base at J, leaving 7 bases unmatched. Looked up from germline, CDR1 is SGHNT and CDR2 is YYREEE (reference sequence). The CDR3 is made up of 15 amino acids. V is TRBV5-4 and J is TRBJ2-5, with TRBD2 identical over 7 bases. This receptor was taken from a human donor who received an intestinal transplant. Sample: unstimulated CD8+ T cells sorted from spleen or lymph node cells, taken before intestinal transplant. The CDR3 region has the DNA TGTGCCAGCAGCGCCGACAGCGGGATCCAAGAGACCCAGTACTTC. It yields the protein CASSADSGIQETQYF. The full variable domain, with the rest looked up from reference TRBV5-4 and TRBJ2-5, is ETGVTQSPTHLIKTRGQQVTLRCSSQSGHNTVSWYQQALGQGPQFIFQYYREEENGRGNFPPRFSGLQFPNYSSELNVNALELDDSALYLCASSADSGIQETQYFGPGTRLLVL.